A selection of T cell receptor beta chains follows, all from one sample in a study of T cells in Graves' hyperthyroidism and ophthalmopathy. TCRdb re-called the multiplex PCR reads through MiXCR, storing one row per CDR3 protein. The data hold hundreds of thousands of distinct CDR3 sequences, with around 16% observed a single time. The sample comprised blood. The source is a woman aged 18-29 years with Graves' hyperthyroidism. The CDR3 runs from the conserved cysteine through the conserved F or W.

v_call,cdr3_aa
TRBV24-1,CATSTGSGELFF
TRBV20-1,CSARDGLAGDTGELFF
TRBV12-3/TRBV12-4,CASSLRDKGSTQYF
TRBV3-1,CASSHGRGAGEKLFF
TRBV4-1,CASSQTGAVQPQHF
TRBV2,CASSAGDGEKLFF
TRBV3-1,CASSQGIPSGGYEQFF
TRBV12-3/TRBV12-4,CASSFGSSGSREQFF
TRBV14,CASSQNMPTGGNYGYTF
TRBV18,CASSPEARGFNTEAFF
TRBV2,CASFYGYEQYF
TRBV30,CAWTPTPSSTDTQYF
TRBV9,CASSVADRSGYGYTF
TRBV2,CASRQQGQVEKLFF
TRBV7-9,CASSSPGQGAWGYTF
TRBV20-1,CSARDSTGRETQYF
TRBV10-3,CAISPSTQYSNQPQHF
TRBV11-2,CASSLGRSNTEAFF
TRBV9,CASSVVGRGVTDTQYF
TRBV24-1,CATSSSLQGAMEKLFF
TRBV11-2,CASSSAGTDQPQHF
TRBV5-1,CASHAVRQGVYEQYF
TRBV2,CASSLGTGVNEQYF
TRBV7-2,CASSLDGLAGGAYNEQFF
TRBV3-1,CASSQGVSQGEQYF
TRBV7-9,CASSKTSGNSYEQYF
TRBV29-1,CSAATGGKKTQYF
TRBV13,CASSLRGAERYEQYF
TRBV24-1,CATSALGTSGYNEQFF
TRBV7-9,CASRRQPRDGYTF
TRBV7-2,CASSLGGTSGVYNEQFF
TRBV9,CASSVGRNEQFF
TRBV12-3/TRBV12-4,CASSKAGGSHQYF
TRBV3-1,CASSQGTGGEKLFF
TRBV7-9,CASSSGYHTDTQYF
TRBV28,CASSFGTGLTDTQYF
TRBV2,CASSTGSSPLHF
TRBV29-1,CSAELASGNTGELFF
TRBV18,CASSPQEGLAGRDEQFF
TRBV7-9,CASSRQGPDGYTF
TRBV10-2,CASSDFLEGEETQYF
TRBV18,CASSPSRGRTEAFF
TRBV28,CASSSVWPGSGNTIYF
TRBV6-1,CASSPGRESSYEQYF
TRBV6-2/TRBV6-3,CASRPGLVFTYSYEQYF